The next 11 T cell receptor beta chains were all read from a single sample in a study of human T cells and chemical hapten exposure. Indicated time point: patch test 3, about 24 weeks after DPC sensitization. Treatment in this sample: therapeutic diphenylcyclopropenone sensitization with weekly scalp DPC. TCRdb analysed the RACE reads with MiXCR anew, one entry per CDR3 protein. The data hold some 110,000 distinct CDR3 sequences, with less than 35% observed a single time. Specimen: whole blood, collected in connection with sensitization to the hapten diphenylcyclopropenone (DPC). Receptor source: a middle-aged man with alopecia areata. Some clones in this sample may be carry-over from other donors' samples.

The chain combines TRBV2 with TRBJ2-7; 12 nucleotides match TRBD2. The CDR3 length is 13 residues. V lost 4 bases, J lost 5 bases, and 0 bases stayed unmatched. Germline CDR1 is SNHLY and CDR2 is FYNNEI. CDR3 amino acids: CASSGLAGDEQYF. CDR3 bases: TGTGCCAGCAGTGGACTAGCGGGAGACGAGCAGTACTTC.

This chain uses TRBV5-1 with TRBJ1-6, with D perhaps TRBD1 (5 bases). V was shortened by 4 bases and J by 7 bases, with 15 bases between the two germline ends. The CDR3 runs to 15 residues. Germline CDR1 and CDR2: SGHRS and YFSETQ. CDR3 in DNA: TGCGCCAGCAGCGCAGGACGACAGTCCAATTCACCCCTCCACTTT. It encodes CASSAGRQSNSPLHF.

This clonotype was counted a few times. This chain links TRBV7-4 with TRBJ2-7; D is unclear. CDR3 length: 13 residues. Germline lookup yields CDR1 SGHVT and CDR2 SQSDAQ. V was shortened by 6 bases and J by 4 bases, with 13 bases between the two germline ends. CDR3 sequence (DNA): TGTGCCAGCAGAAACTCCAAGGATTACGAGCAGTACGTC. Protein: CASRNSKDYEQYV.

This chain joins TRBV29-1 and TRBJ1-2; maybe TRBD1 (5 bases). The CDR3 spans 14 residues. The V end lost 6 bases, the J end lost 0 bases, and 14 bases lay between the germline ends. Per the germline V gene, CDR1 is SQVTM and CDR2 is ANQGSEA. The DNA of the CDR3 is TGCAGCGTAGCCGGGACGGAACCTAACTATGGCTACACCTTC. It yields the protein CSVAGTEPNYGYTF.

The genes are TRBV3-1 and TRBJ2-2; D uncertain. This CDR3 spans 15 amino acids. The V end was cut by 3 bases, the J end by 0 bases, with 8 bases between. Germline V gives CDR1 LGHDT, CDR2 YNNKEL (reference sequence). The CDR3 DNA follows: TGTGCCAGCAGCCATGGCGGACCGAACACCGGGGAGCTGTTTTTT. This gives the protein CASSHGGPNTGELFF.

The chain combines TRBV10-3 with TRBJ2-4; D ambiguous. V gave up 6 bases and J gave up 6 bases, with 12 bases separating them. This CDR3 is built from 13 residues. Per the germline V gene, CDR1 is ENHRY and CDR2 is SYGVKD. The CDR3 reads CAISPDGANIQYF. In DNA form, the CDR3 reads TGTGCCATCAGCCCGGACGGCGCAAACATTCAGTACTTC.

This clonotype has only one observation. The chain couples TRBV24-1 to TRBJ1-1; D remains unclear. V dropped 5 bases and J dropped 0 bases, with 6 bases sitting between them. CDR1 and CDR2 (germline): KGHDR, SFDVKD. This CDR3 is built from 13 residues. The chain's CDR3 is CATSVGVNTEAFF. DNA for the CDR3: TGTGCCACCAGTGTCGGGGTGAACACTGAAGCTTTCTTT.

The rearrangement uses TRBV20-1 and TRBJ2-7, with D tentatively TRBD2 (6 bases). The CDR3 covers 13 residues. Trimming took 3 bases from V and 2 from J, leaving 11 bases between them. Germline CDR1 DFQATT, CDR2 SNEGSKA (reference sequence). CDR3: CSASGSLTYEQYV. The DNA of the CDR3 is TGCAGTGCTAGCGGGAGCCTTACCTACGAGCAGTACGTC.

This sequence joins TRBV29-1 and TRBJ2-5; D might be TRBD2 (6 bases). Trimming took 4 bases from V and 5 from J, leaving 14 bases between them. CDR1 and CDR2 (germline): SQVTM, ANQGSEA. This CDR3 region has 13 residues. The CDR3 region has the DNA TGCAGCGTTGCTCCTCTTGGAGGGGAGACCCAGTACTTC. It specifies CSVAPLGGETQYF.

This rearrangement joins TRBV20-1 to TRBJ2-7, with 11 bases lining up with TRBD1. The germline V gene has CDR1 DFQATT and CDR2 SNEGSKA (reference sequence). The trim removed 7 bases at V and 4 bases at J, leaving 6 bases unmatched. The length of the CDR3 is 13 residues. This CDR3 is CSVSGTGGYEQYF. The CDR3 DNA follows: TGCAGTGTCAGTGGGACAGGGGGTTACGAGCAGTACTTC.

V usage is TRBV12-3 or TRBV12-4 and J usage is TRBJ2-1, with 8 bases matching TRBD2. The CDR3 loop spans 14 amino acids. Unmatched junction bases numbered 5, after V lost 5 bases and J lost 5 bases. The CDR3 here is CASSTSGYNNEQFF. For the CDR3, the DNA is TGTGCCAGCAGTACTAGCGGATACAACAATGAGCAGTTCTTC.